What follows describes a single T cell receptor beta chain. Its target is not known. Some clones are missing from TCRdb's copy, which holds only in-frame ones; the method was immunoSEQ multiplex PCR. The sample has around 26,000 clones, roughly 95% seen once; the top ten hold more than 7.5%. This sample is drawn from a study of T cells in tuberculosis. Study-level background: This South African cohort compared adolescents with or without latent tuberculosis against adults with active tuberculosis. Study outcomes and limitations: GMM-specific TCRs were nearer to active tuberculosis alpha repertoires, suggesting expansion. GEM motif frequencies gave 60% to 70% accuracy; the GMM repertoire gave about 90%.

Germline CDR1 MGHRA, CDR2 YSYEKL. V trimming: 0 bases; J trimming: 5 bases; junction bases outside the gene matches: 10. This CDR3 has 17 residues. At study entry, adolescents had tuberculin skin tests and IGRA screening. The TCR originated in a donor aged 10 to 29 with latent tuberculosis or without tuberculosis infection. Material: PBMCs. The V and J genes are TRBV4-1 and TRBJ2-3, with TRBD2 matching over 8 bases. CDR3 sequence (DNA): TGCGCCAGCAGCCAAGAACAGCCGGGACTAGAGGGAGATACGCAGTATTTT. Translating it yields CASSQEQPGLEGDTQYF.